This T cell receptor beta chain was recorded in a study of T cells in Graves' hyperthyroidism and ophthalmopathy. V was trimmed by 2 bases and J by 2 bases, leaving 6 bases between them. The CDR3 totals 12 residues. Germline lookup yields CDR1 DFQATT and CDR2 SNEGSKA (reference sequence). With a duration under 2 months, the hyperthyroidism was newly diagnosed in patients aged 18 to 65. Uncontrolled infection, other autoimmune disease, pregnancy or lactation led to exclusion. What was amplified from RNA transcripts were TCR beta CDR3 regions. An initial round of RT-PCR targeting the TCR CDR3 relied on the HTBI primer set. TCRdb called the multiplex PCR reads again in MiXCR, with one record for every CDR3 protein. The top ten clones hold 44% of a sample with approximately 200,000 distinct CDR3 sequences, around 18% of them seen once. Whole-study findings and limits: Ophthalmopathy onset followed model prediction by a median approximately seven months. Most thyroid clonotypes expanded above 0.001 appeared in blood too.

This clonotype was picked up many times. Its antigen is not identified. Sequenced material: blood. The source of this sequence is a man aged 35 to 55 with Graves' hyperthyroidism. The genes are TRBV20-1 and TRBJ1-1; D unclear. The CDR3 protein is CSARSGNTEAFF. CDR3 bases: TGCAGTGCTAGATCGGGTAACACTGAAGCTTTCTTT.